Shown below are 7 T cell receptor beta chains from a single sample sequenced in a study of blood T cells in healthy people across ages. A J-beta primer mix and a sample-barcoded 5' primer were used in a second PCR of about 7 to 12 cycles. TCRdb ran MiXCR on the 5' RACE reads and lists one entry per CDR3 protein. The sample contains roughly 700,000 distinct CDR3 sequences, 25% of which appear only once. The same data also went into a second study, on T cells of mothers and their children.

Sequenced sample: blood. The receptors were sampled from a boy younger than 18 in good health.

V is TRBV9 and J is TRBJ2-3; 7 bases match TRBD1. There are 16 residues in the CDR3. The V segment lost 0 bases and the J segment 0 bases; nucleotides outside the gene matches: 4. CDR1 and CDR2 from the germline V gene are SGDLS and YYNGEE. CDR3 in DNA: TGTGCCAGCAGCGTAGCCCCGGGACAGAGCACAGATACGCAGTATTTT. Encoded protein: CASSVAPGQSTDTQYF.

To note about this clonotype: At one of its ends the junction is not consistent with the germline gene, which may arise from a read error. The V call is TRBV29-1, the J call TRBJ1-4; D possibly corresponds to TRBD1 (6 bases). The CDR3 is made up of 12 amino acids. Germline assignment: CDR1 SQVTM and CDR2 ANQGSEA. DNA of the CDR3: TGCAGCGTTGGACAGGATAATGAAAGACTGTTTTTT. As protein: CSVGQDNERLFF.

The CDR3 DNA reads TGTGCCAGCAGTTGGACAGGGGGCGTTTCCTACGAGCAGTACTTC. Translating gives CASSWTGGVSYEQYF. The chain carries TRBV6-5 and TRBJ2-7; 11 bases agree with TRBD1. From germline, CDR1 is MNHEY and CDR2 SVGAGI. CDR3 size: 15 residues. Germline trimming cut 4 bases from V and 1 base from J; bases unmatched to any gene: 3.

This clonotype showed up many times. The chain carries TRBV5-1 and TRBJ2-5; 10 nucleotides align to TRBD2. CDR3 size: 16 residues. V shed 0 bases, J shed 7 bases, and the junction held 9 bases outside the gene matches. CDR1 is SGHRS, CDR2 YFSETQ, per germline. The CDR3 here is CASSLESAGGSGTQYF. For the CDR3, the DNA is TGCGCCAGCAGCTTGGAGTCAGCGGGGGGGTCTGGGACCCAGTACTTC.

The chain has TRBV7-9 and TRBJ1-4; D unclear. CDR1 SEHNR and CDR2 FQNEAQ come from the germline V gene (reference sequence). The CDR3 runs 11 residues. Trimming shortened V by 5 bases and J by 5 bases, and 3 bases separated the two germline ends. CDR3 residues: CASSDNEKLFF. For the CDR3, the DNA is TGTGCCAGCAGCGACAATGAAAAACTGTTTTTT.

This rearrangement joins TRBV13 to TRBJ1-4; D is ambiguous. Germline CDR1 is PRHDT and CDR2 is FYEKMQ (reference sequence). The V end lost 6 bases, the J end lost 6 bases, and 11 bases lay between the germline ends. The CDR3 totals 13 residues. The DNA for the CDR3 is TGTGCCAGCAGTATCGCCGGCGATGAAAAACTGTTTTTT. This sequence encodes CASSIAGDEKLFF.

There are a few counts of this clonotype. The V and J genes are TRBV28 and TRBJ2-5; 10 bases match TRBD2. CDR3 length: 16 residues. CDR1 and CDR2 from the germline V gene are MDHEN and SYDVKM. V lost 1 base to trimming and J lost 4 bases; unmatched junction nucleotides: 6. CDR3 nucleotide sequence: TGTGCCAGCAGTTTATTTTGGACTAGCGGTGGAGAGACCCAGTACTTC. This translates into CASSLFWTSGGETQYF. Using reference TRBV28 and TRBJ2-5 for the parts outside the CDR3, the full variable domain is DVKVTQSSRYLVKRTGEKVFLECVQDMDHENMFWYRQDPGLGLRLIYFSYDVKMKEKGDIPEGYSVSREKKERFSLILESASTNQTSMYLCASSLFWTSGGETQYFGPGTRLLVL.